Presented here are 23 T cell receptor beta chains from one specimen sequenced in a study of early T cells in non-severe SARS-CoV-2 infection. TCRdb passed the 5' RACE reads through MiXCR, listing each CDR3 protein once. The data contain approximately 70,000 distinct CDR3 sequences, over 10% of them singletons. Material for sequencing was whole blood. The origin of the receptors is an adult who was a healthcare worker with PCR-confirmed SARS-CoV-2 infection or an uninfected control (not recorded which).

This clonotype occurred many times. The chain employs TRBV7-9 and TRBJ1-2; D uncertain. CDR1 and CDR2 from the germline V gene are SEHNR and FQNEAQ (reference sequence). V dropped 1 base and J dropped 4 bases, with 13 bases sitting between them. The CDR3 covers 15 residues. The CDR3 DNA is TGTGCCAGCAGCTTAGAGGGTCGAACCTCCTATGGCTACACCTTC. It is translated as CASSLEGRTSYGYTF.

Many counts were recorded for this clonotype. The chain is built from TRBV7-9 and TRBJ2-1, with TRBD2 matching 12 bases. This CDR3 has 15 amino acids. J lost 7 bases, V lost 6 bases, and 7 bases had no gene match. Germline CDR1 SEHNR, CDR2 FQNEAQ (reference sequence). In DNA form, the CDR3 reads TGTGCCAGCAGGTCTACTAGCGGGAGGTTGAATGAGCAGTTCTTC. Translating it yields CASRSTSGRLNEQFF.

As DNA, the CDR3 is TGTGCCAGCACCAGGGGTAGCAATCAGCCCCAGCATTTT. This codes for CASTRGSNQPQHF. The rearrangement uses TRBV12-3 or TRBV12-4 and TRBJ1-5; the D gene is possibly TRBD1 (6 bases). With 7 bases removed from V and 0 bases from J, the gap between germline ends came to 7 bases. This CDR3 comprises 13 residues.

The chain couples TRBV20-1 to TRBJ2-3, with TRBD2 identical over 16 bases. CDR1 is DFQATT and CDR2 is SNEGSKA in the germline V gene (reference sequence). Trimming took 2 bases from V and 5 from J; bases not matched to a gene: 4. CDR3 length: 16 residues. DNA for the CDR3: TGCAGTGCTAGACGCGGGACTAGCGGGAGGGTAGATACGCAGTATTTT. Protein sequence: CSARRGTSGRVDTQYF.

This clonotype occurred many times. V and J are TRBV20-1 and TRBJ2-1; 14 nucleotides agree with TRBD2. The length of the CDR3 is 17 residues. After removal of 5 bases from V and 5 bases from J, the junction contained 11 bases not matched to a gene. Germline CDR1 reads DFQATT; CDR2 reads SNEGSKA (reference sequence). As DNA, the CDR3 is TGCAGTGCTTCATCGATCAGGACTAGCGGGGGGCACAATGAGCAGTTCTTC. This codes for CSASSIRTSGGHNEQFF.

This clonotype was found a few times. CDR3 bases: TGTGCCAGCAGCTCTTTCAGGACGAACACTGAAGCTTTCTTT. Translation gives CASSSFRTNTEAFF. The chain uses TRBV11-2 and TRBJ1-1; D ambiguous. The V gene's germline CDR1 is SGHAT and CDR2 FQNNGV. Trimming removed 4 bases at V and 1 base at J, with 10 bases between. The CDR3 spans 14 residues.

This clonotype was picked up many times. The CDR3 DNA sequence: TGTGCCAGCAGCTTACAGGTGAACACTGAAGCTTTCTTT. Amino acids: CASSLQVNTEAFF. V gene TRBV7-6 combines with J gene TRBJ1-1; the D is unclear. With 2 bases removed from V and 0 bases from J, the gap between germline ends came to 4 bases. The CDR3 length is 13 residues. Germline-derived CDR1 and CDR2 are SGHVS and FNYEAQ. Variable domain in full (rest from reference TRBV7-6 and TRBJ1-1): GAGVSQSPRYKVTKRGQDVALRCDPISGHVSLYWYRQALGQGPEFLTYFNYEAQQDKSGLPNDRFSAERPEGSISTLTIQRTEQRDSAMYRCASSLQVNTEAFFGQGTRLTVV.

Ten or more counts support this clonotype. The V and J genes are TRBV11-3 and TRBJ2-7, with a tentative D call TRBD2 (6 bases). This CDR3 is 16 amino acids long. V shed 4 bases and J shed 0 bases, with 16 bases lying between them. Per germline, CDR1 SGHNT and CDR2 YENEEA. For the CDR3, the DNA is TGTGCCAGCAGCTACGTTTGGGAGGCCCACTCCTACGAGCAGTACTTC. As protein: CASSYVWEAHSYEQYF.

This clonotype was picked up many times. The chain is built from TRBV5-1 and TRBJ2-2; 7 positions agree with TRBD2. This CDR3 is built from 16 residues. Germline V gives CDR1 SGHRS, CDR2 YFSETQ. V shed 0 bases and J 1 base; nucleotides not matched to a gene: 3. The CDR3 nucleotides read TGCGCCAGCAGCTTGGGGCTAGCGGTGAACACCGGGGAGCTGTTTTTT. It encodes CASSLGLAVNTGELFF. The whole variable domain, filled in from reference TRBV5-1 and TRBJ2-2, reads KAGVTQTPRYLIKTRGQQVTLSCSPISGHRSVSWYQQTPGQGLQFLFEYFSETQRNKGNFPGRFSGRQFSNSRSEMNVSTLELGDSALYLCASSLGLAVNTGELFFGEGSRLTVL.

This clonotype has at least ten counts. The chain is built from TRBV10-2 and TRBJ2-7; D perhaps matches TRBD2 (5 bases). Looked up from germline, CDR1 is WSHSY and CDR2 is SAAADI. The V and J ends lost 6 bases and 2 bases respectively, with 17 bases between them. This CDR3 contains 15 residues. The CDR3 region is CASRPSGATPYEQYF. For the CDR3, the DNA is TGCGCCAGCAGGCCAAGCGGAGCGACTCCCTACGAGCAGTACTTC.

This clonotype has only a few counts. The chain joins TRBV12-3 or TRBV12-4 to TRBJ2-1, with no clear D. CDR3 size: 14 residues. The germline V and J ends were trimmed by 3 bases and 7 bases, with 13 bases remaining between them. The CDR3 DNA reads TGTGCCAGCAGTTTGCTGGGATGGGGAAATGAGCAGTTCTTC. It codes for CASSLLGWGNEQFF.

On this clonotype itself: A read error is possible here, since a much larger clone lies one base away. V gene TRBV18 combines with J gene TRBJ2-1; weak D call: TRBD2 (5 bases). The CDR3 is made up of 14 amino acids. The germline CDR1 and CDR2 sequences are KGHSH and LQKENI. V was pared by 1 base and J by 12 bases, with 16 bases between. The CDR3 protein is CASSPLRVESGQFF. CDR3 DNA sequence: TGTGCCAGCTCACCACTGCGGGTGGAGAGTGGGCAGTTCTTC.

This clonotype has a count of ten or more. V gene TRBV29-1 combines with J gene TRBJ1-1; D is uncertain. Trimming took off 3 bases at V and 1 base at J, with 9 bases between the two ends. The CDR3 runs 13 residues. CDR1 is SQVTM and CDR2 is ANQGSEA in the germline V gene. In DNA form, the CDR3 reads TGCAGCGTTGAGGCCAGACAGAACACTGAAGCTTTCTTT. Protein sequence: CSVEARQNTEAFF.

The chain has TRBV29-1 and TRBJ2-3; a weak D match, TRBD2 (6 bases). This CDR3 spans 13 amino acids. V lost 5 bases and J lost 5, with 14 bases in between. Germline V gene lookup returns CDR1 SQVTM and CDR2 ANQGSEA. Written as DNA, the CDR3 is TGCAGCGTTATAACGGGGGAGGTAGATACGCAGTATTTT. Protein: CSVITGEVDTQYF.

This clonotype was observed once. This may arise from a read error, as a much more abundant clone is one base away. This rearrangement joins TRBV7-2 to TRBJ2-1, with D perhaps given as TRBD1 or TRBD2 (5 bases each). CDR3 length: 12 amino acids. Germline CDR1 reads SGHTA; CDR2 reads FQGNSA. CDR3 bases: TGTGTCAGCAGCGGACAATACAATGAGCAGTTCTTC. It is translated as CVSSGQYNEQFF.

In this sample, this clonotype turned up many times. The J gene is TRBJ2-7, the V gene TRBV5-4; 13 nucleotides match TRBD2. The trim removed 0 bases at V and 2 bases at J, leaving 5 bases unmatched. The germline V gene encodes CDR1 SGHNT and CDR2 YYREEE (reference sequence). The CDR3 has 17 residues. CDR3: CASSLEGTSGAPYEQYF. CDR3 coding DNA: TGTGCCAGCAGCTTGGAGGGGACTAGCGGGGCCCCCTACGAGCAGTACTTC.

This clonotype was seen a handful of times. The chain recombines TRBV7-2 with TRBJ2-3; D is possibly TRBD1 (6 bases). V lost 1 base and J lost 2, with 13 bases in between. This CDR3 has 16 amino acids. Germline CDR1 is SGHTA and CDR2 is FQGNSA. The CDR3 reads CASSLVVGADTDTQYF. The CDR3 DNA reads as TGTGCCAGCAGCTTAGTCGTGGGGGCGGACACAGATACGCAGTATTTT.

This clonotype was seen more than once but under ten times. The chain uses TRBV29-1 and TRBJ2-7; D is undetermined. The CDR3 runs to 11 residues. CDR1 and CDR2 from the germline V gene are SQVTM and ANQGSEA. Trimming left V 5 bases short and J 2 bases short, with 7 bases between. CDR3 coding DNA: TGCAGCGTTTTTCAGGCCTACGAGCAGTACTTC. It codes for CSVFQAYEQYF.

The V gene is TRBV3-1, the J gene TRBJ1-6; no clear D. Germline values: CDR1 LGHDT, CDR2 YNNKEL (reference sequence). The CDR3 is 14 amino acids. Trimming shortened V by 4 bases and J by 7 bases, and 11 bases separated the two germline ends. The CDR3 loop reads CASSPGRGNSPLHF. In DNA form, the CDR3 reads TGTGCCAGCAGCCCCGGTCGAGGGAATTCACCCCTCCACTTT.

This clonotype was seen ten or more times. The V call is TRBV6-2 or TRBV6-3, the J call TRBJ1-2; D is undetermined. V was trimmed by 8 bases and J by 0 bases, leaving 16 bases between them. Per germline, CDR1 MNHEY and CDR2 SVGEGT. This CDR3 has 15 residues. DNA for the CDR3: TGTGCCAGCGGTGCCGGCGTTACCGCTAACTATGGCTACACCTTC. Translation gives CASGAGVTANYGYTF.

With respect to this clonotype: A much larger clonotype is one base distant, so this may be a read error. The chain carries TRBV6-1 and TRBJ2-1, with D unresolved. The CDR3 has 11 residues. The germline V gene has CDR1 MNHNS and CDR2 SASEGT. The V end lost 6 bases, the J end lost 10 bases, and 10 bases lay between the germline ends. The CDR3 region is CASRVVGEQFF. The CDR3 nucleotides are TGTGCCAGCAGAGTTGTTGGGGAGCAGTTCTTC.

This clonotype showed up many times. The chain uses TRBV9 and TRBJ1-2, with 7 bases identical to TRBD1. The CDR3 consists of 14 residues. Germline assignment: CDR1 SGDLS and CDR2 YYNGEE. Losses at the gene ends were 0 bases for V and 6 bases for J; bases not matched to a gene: 5. The CDR3 DNA sequence: TGTGCCAGCAGCGTAGCTTTAGGGGGCAATGGCTACACCTTC. This encodes CASSVALGGNGYTF. The entire variable domain, with the rest obtained from reference TRBV9 and TRBJ1-2, is as follows: DSGVTQTPKHLITATGQRVTLRCSPRSGDLSVYWYQQSLDQGLQFLIQYYNGEERAKGNILERFSAQQFPDLHSELNLSSLELGDSALYFCASSVALGGNGYTFGSGTRLTVV.

This sequence joins TRBV2 and TRBJ2-7; 8 bases fit TRBD2. Trimming at V came to 5 bases and at J to 3 bases, leaving 3 bases not matched to a gene. The CDR3 has 13 residues. The germline V gene has CDR1 SNHLY and CDR2 FYNNEI. The CDR3 coding sequence is TGTGCCAGCAGTCGACTAGCGAGCTACGAGCAGTACTTC. Translation gives CASSRLASYEQYF.